A single T cell receptor beta chain is shown here with its context. This clonotype was detected ten times or more. No cognate antigen has been identified for it. No base qualities exist here, and no much larger clone lies one base off it. In the germline V gene, CDR1 corresponds to SQVTM and CDR2 to ANQGSEA. V lost 7 bases and J lost 1 base, and the count of bases not matched to a germline gene is 5. From the cysteine through the phenylalanine, the CDR3 covers 14 amino acids. The only DNA kept is the CDR3, 42 bases in frame from the first base. Taken with the paper, the label for time point translates to: newly diagnosed GD, antithyroid drugs for less than 3 months. For both TCR sequencing and RNA sequencing, RNA was extracted from PBMCs in TRIzol. Graves' disease was diagnosed according to American Thyroid Association guidelines. Recruitment of patients was carried out at an endocrinology department in Xi'an, China. From each patient, about 9 milliliters of peripheral blood was collected into an EDTA anticoagulant tube. PBMCs were isolated by Ficoll Paque Plus density gradient separation without further T cell sorting. An Agilent 2100 Bioanalyzer and agarose gel were used to check RNA quality, and a NanoDrop 2000 was used to measure RNA concentration.

The library was produced with multiplex PCR. Sequenced using an Illumina HiSeq 4000. To build TCR beta libraries, CDR3 regions were amplified by Arm-PCR using iRepertoire HTBI primers. Before sequencing, the PCR products underwent gel purification. Per the original workflow: Gene usage analysis of CDR3 amino acid clonotypes relied on the roughly 64 TRBV and over 13 TRBJ segments identified across samples. COPE and FqMerger were used to merge filtered high-quality paired reads into contigs. BLAST was used to align contigs to IMGT TRBV, TRBD and TRBJ reference genes, and CDR3 was defined according to IMGT. Any clonotype with a frequency above 0.1% was counted as a highly expanded clone. Repertoire diversity was measured by Shannon entropy, and V-J evenness by the Gini coefficient. A clonotype was considered public if more than one individual shared it. TCRdb trimmed the raw reads at Q25, called clones with MiXCR and kept productive beta chains. Rows are combined by CDR3 protein, so each entry shows the most common genes and DNA. The V and J calls reflect TCRdb's pipeline rather than the authors' work. This sample holds about 240,000 distinct CDR3 sequences; 20% to 25% were observed only once. Over 11% of the sample comes from the top ten.

The data are from a study of regulatory T cells in long-lasting Graves disease (TCRdb year 2021). Describing the broader study: Newly diagnosed Graves' disease patients had taken antithyroid drugs for less than 3 months. The study was registered as a clinical trial and conducted in China. A total of roughly 35 samples underwent TCR sequencing: about 13 from persistent and about 20 from newly diagnosed Graves' disease patients. Persistent Graves' disease patients were compared with newly diagnosed Graves' disease patients by peripheral blood TCR sequencing and RNA sequencing. The paper's findings and limits, for the study overall: TRBV28, TRBJ1-2 and TRBJ2-5 were preferentially used in persistent disease, while TRBV20-1 and TRBJ2-1 were favored in newly diagnosed disease. A larger number of public clonotypes was shared among persistent patients (under 3,000) than among newly diagnosed patients (around 890). Peripheral blood alone was examined, since thyroid tissue, which constituted the primary lesion, could not be accessed. Sequencing and analysis were restricted to the TCR beta chain. Lower TCR Shannon entropy and fewer highly expanded clones were observed in persistent Graves' disease patients than in newly diagnosed patients, which suggested clonal expansion. The authors noted that the small sample size was a limitation that may lower accuracy.

The specimen comprised peripheral blood mononuclear cells (PBMCs), sampled at new diagnosis, from a patient treated with antithyroid drugs. The chain couples TRBV29-1 to TRBJ1-1; TRBD1 fits 11 bases in the junction. The receptor comes from a female donor with Graves disease. This receptor carries the CDR3 CSAGTGGGNTEAFF. Read as DNA, the sequence is TGCAGCGCAGGGACAGGGGGAGGGAACACTGAAGCTTTCTTT.